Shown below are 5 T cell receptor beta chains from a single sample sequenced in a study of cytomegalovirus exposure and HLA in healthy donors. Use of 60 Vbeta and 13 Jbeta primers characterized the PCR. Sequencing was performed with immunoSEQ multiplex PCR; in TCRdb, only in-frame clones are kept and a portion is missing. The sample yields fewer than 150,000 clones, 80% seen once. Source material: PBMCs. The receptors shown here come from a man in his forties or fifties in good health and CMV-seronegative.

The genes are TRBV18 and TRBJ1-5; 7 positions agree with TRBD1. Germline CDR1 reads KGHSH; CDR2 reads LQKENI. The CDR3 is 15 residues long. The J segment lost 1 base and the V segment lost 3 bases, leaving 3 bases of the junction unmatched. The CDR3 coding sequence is TGTGCCAGCTCACCGGGACAGAGAAGCAATCAGCCCCAGCATTTT. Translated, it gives CASSPGQRSNQPQHF.

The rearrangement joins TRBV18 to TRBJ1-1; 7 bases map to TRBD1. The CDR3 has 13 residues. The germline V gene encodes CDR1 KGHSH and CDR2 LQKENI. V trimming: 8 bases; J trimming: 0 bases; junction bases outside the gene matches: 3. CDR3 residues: CASQGQMNTEAFF. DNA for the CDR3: TGTGCCAGCCAGGGACAGATGAACACTGAAGCTTTCTTT.

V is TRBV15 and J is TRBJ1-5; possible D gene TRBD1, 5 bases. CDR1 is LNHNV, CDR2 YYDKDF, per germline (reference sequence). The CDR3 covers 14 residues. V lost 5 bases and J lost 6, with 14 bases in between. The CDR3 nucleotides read TGTGCCACCAGCTACGTAACAGGTGGTCAGCCCCAGCATTTT. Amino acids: CATSYVTGGQPQHF. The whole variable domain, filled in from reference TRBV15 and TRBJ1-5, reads DAMVIQNPRYQVTQFGKPVTLSCSQTLNHNVMYWYQQKSSQAPKLLFHYYDKDFNNEADTPDNFQSRRPNTSFCFLDIRSPGLGDTAMYLCATSYVTGGQPQHFGDGTRLSIL.

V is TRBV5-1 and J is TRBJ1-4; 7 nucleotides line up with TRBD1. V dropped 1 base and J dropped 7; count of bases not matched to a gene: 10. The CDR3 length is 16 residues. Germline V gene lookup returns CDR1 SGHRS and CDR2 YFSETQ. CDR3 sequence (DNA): TGCGCCAGCAGCTTGTCCCTGACAGGGATGGGTGAAAAACTGTTTTTT. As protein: CASSLSLTGMGEKLFF.

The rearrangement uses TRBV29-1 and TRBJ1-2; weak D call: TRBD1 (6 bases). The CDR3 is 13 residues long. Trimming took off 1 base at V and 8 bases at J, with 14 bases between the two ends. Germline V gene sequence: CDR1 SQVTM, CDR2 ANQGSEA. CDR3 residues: CSVEGQVGSGYTF. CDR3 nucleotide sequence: TGCAGCGTTGAAGGACAGGTCGGCTCCGGCTACACCTTC.